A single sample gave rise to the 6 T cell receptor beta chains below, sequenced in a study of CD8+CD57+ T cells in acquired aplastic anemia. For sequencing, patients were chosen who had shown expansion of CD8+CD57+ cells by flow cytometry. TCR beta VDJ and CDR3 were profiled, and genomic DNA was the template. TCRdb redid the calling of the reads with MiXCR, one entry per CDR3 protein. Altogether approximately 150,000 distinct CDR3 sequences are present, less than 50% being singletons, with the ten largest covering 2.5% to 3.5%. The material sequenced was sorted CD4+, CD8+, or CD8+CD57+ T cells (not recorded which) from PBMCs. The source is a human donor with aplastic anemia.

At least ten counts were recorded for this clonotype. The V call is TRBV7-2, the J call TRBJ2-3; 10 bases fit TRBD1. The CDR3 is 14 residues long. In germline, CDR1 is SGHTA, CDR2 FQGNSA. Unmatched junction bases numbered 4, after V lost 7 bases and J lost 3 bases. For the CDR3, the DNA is TGTGCCAGCATCCCGGGACAGGGGACAGATACGCAGTATTTT. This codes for CASIPGQGTDTQYF.

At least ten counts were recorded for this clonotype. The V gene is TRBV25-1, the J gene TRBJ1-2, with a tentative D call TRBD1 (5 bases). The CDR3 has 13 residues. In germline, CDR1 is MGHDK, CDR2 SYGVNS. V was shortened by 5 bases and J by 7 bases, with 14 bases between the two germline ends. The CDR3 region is CASSFSRGPGYTF. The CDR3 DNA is TGTGCCAGCAGTTTTTCGAGGGGACCTGGCTACACCTTC.

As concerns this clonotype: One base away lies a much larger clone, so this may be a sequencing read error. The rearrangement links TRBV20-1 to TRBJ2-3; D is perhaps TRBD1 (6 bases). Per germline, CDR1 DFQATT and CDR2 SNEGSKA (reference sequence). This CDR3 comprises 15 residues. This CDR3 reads CSARRRTAHTDTQCF. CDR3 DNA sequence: TGCAGTGCTAGAAGACGGACAGCCCACACAGATACGCAGTGTTTT.

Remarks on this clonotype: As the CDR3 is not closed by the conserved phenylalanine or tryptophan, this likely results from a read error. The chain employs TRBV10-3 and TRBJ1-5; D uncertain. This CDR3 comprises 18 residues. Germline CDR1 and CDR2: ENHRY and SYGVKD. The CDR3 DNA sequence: TGTGCCAGCAGTGCGCTCCTAAGACTAGAGGCGGGCAATCAGCCCCAGCATCTT. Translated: CASSALLRLEAGNQPQHL.

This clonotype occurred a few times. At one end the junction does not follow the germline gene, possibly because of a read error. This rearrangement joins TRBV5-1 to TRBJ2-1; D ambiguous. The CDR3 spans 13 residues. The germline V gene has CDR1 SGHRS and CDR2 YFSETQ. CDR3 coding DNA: TGCGCCAGCAAATGGTCTGGGTACAATGAGCGGTTCTTC. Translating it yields CASKWSGYNERFF. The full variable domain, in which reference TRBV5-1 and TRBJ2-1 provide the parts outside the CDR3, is KAGVTQTPRYLIKTRGQQVTLSCSPISGHRSVSWYQQTPGQGLQFLFEYFSETQRNKGNFPGRFSGRQFSNSRSEMNVSTLELGDSALYLCASKWSGYNERFFGPGTRLTVL.

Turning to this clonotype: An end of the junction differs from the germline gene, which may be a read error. CDR3 amino acids: CASSAQGPSSYNSPLPF. Written as DNA, the CDR3 is TGTGCCAGCAGCGCCCAGGGGCCGAGCTCCTATAATTCACCCCTCCCCTTT. This rearrangement joins TRBV9 to TRBJ1-6; D may be TRBD1 (6 bases). This CDR3 comprises 17 residues. Germline assignment: CDR1 SGDLS and CDR2 YYNGEE. Combining the CDR3 with reference TRBV9 and TRBJ1-6 gives the whole variable domain DSGVTQTPKHLITATGQRVTLRCSPRSGDLSVYWYQQSLDQGLQFLIQYYNGEERAKGNILERFSAQQFPDLHSELNLSSLELGDSALYFCASSAQGPSSYNSPLPFGNGTRLTVT.